This T cell receptor beta chain was retrieved from a study of blood T cells in healthy people across ages. CDR1 is MNHEY and CDR2 is SMNVEV in the germline V gene (reference sequence). The length of the CDR3 is 15 residues. Trimming pared 7 bases from V and 7 bases from J, leaving 19 bases between. Alongside a J-beta primer mix, a sample-barcoded 5' primer served in a second PCR lasting roughly 7 to 11 cycles. TCRdb reprocessed the 5' RACE reads with MiXCR, giving one entry per CDR3 protein. Of roughly 2 million distinct CDR3 sequences in the sample, around 48% were seen once. Concerning this clonotype: The antigen is not known.

Overall study findings and caveats: Diversity figures derived from one million T cells were judged to underestimate the true value.

The sequence was obtained from a woman aged 40 to 50 in good health. Sequenced material: blood. The V call is TRBV27, the J call TRBJ1-4, with TRBD1 as a possible D gene (5 bases). CDR3 in amino acids: CASTRKGQGGEKLFF. In DNA, the CDR3 is TGTGCCAGCACCCGTAAGGGCCAGGGCGGTGAAAAACTGTTTTTT.